A single sample is the source of the 21 T cell receptor beta chains below, sequenced in a study of PD-1 blockade in mismatch repair-deficient tumors. Libraries were prepared by immunoSEQ multiplex PCR; TCRdb keeps only in-frame clonotypes and omits some of them. The sample comprises approximately 130,000 clones, more than 85% of which are singletons, and approximately 12% rests with the top ten. This sample comprised peripheral blood, obtained 44 weeks after starting pembrolizumab. The receptor source for this set is an adult with mismatch repair-deficient cancer.

J is TRBJ1-5 and V is TRBV2; unclear D gene. This CDR3 is built from 13 residues. Germline assignment: CDR1 SNHLY and CDR2 FYNNEI. V lost 4 bases, J lost 5 bases, and 9 bases lay in between. CDR3 bases: TGTGCCAGCAGTGTAGATGGGGATCAGCCCCAGCATTTT. Amino acids: CASSVDGDQPQHF.

The CDR3 is CASSPKSRQGPPNTEAFF. CDR3 in DNA: TGTGCCAGCTCACCAAAAAGCCGACAGGGGCCACCGAACACTGAAGCTTTCTTT. This chain uses TRBV18 with TRBJ1-1, with TRBD1 matching 8 bases. Germline V gene data show CDR1 as KGHSH and CDR2 as LQKENI. J was trimmed by 1 base and V by 2 bases; bases with no gene match: 12. The CDR3 runs to 18 residues.

The V gene is TRBV4-1, the J gene TRBJ2-7; TRBD1 matches 9 bases. Germline V gene sequence: CDR1 MGHRA, CDR2 YSYEKL. V lost 1 base and J lost 3; bases outside the gene matches: 7. The CDR3 contains 16 residues. CDR3 sequence: CASSQAPGTGFYEQYF. As DNA, the CDR3 is TGCGCCAGCAGCCAAGCACCCGGGACAGGGTTCTACGAGCAGTACTTC.

The chain links TRBV2 to TRBJ1-1, with D hard to call. CDR1 and CDR2 (germline): SNHLY, FYNNEI. CDR3 length: 14 amino acids. Trimming shortened V by 4 bases and J by 7 bases, and 16 bases separated the two germline ends. The CDR3 coding sequence is TGTGCCAGCAGTGTCTACCGAGGGCCATATGAAGCTTTCTTT. Its translation: CASSVYRGPYEAFF.

V and J are TRBV7-9 and TRBJ2-2, with TRBD2 matching over 15 bases. The J segment lost 6 bases and the V segment lost 10 bases, leaving 9 bases of the junction unmatched. CDR3 length equals 16 residues. Per germline, CDR1 SEHNR and CDR2 FQNEAQ (reference sequence). CDR3 nucleotide sequence: TGTGCCACCAGGACTAGCGGGAGGGCAAAGGCCGGGGAGCTGTTTTTT. This gives the protein CATRTSGRAKAGELFF.

This sequence joins TRBV6-5 and TRBJ2-2; a weak D match, TRBD2 (5 bases). This CDR3 is 16 amino acids long. Per germline, CDR1 MNHEY and CDR2 SVGAGI. V dropped 4 bases and J dropped 8 bases, with 20 bases sitting between them. The CDR3 DNA sequence: TGTGCCAGCAGTTCAAAACGAGGGTCTTCAGAGGGGGAGCTGTTTTTT. Translation: CASSSKRGSSEGELFF.

This chain links TRBV27 with TRBJ1-2; no definite D call. V gave up 5 bases and J gave up 2 bases, with 9 bases separating them. This CDR3 has 13 amino acids. Per the germline V gene, CDR1 is MNHEY and CDR2 is SMNVEV (reference sequence). The CDR3: CASSGTPNYGYTF. CDR3 coding DNA: TGTGCCAGCAGTGGAACACCCAACTATGGCTACACCTTC.

A few counts support this clone. The chain recombines TRBV19 with TRBJ1-2, with D unresolved. The CDR3 is 12 residues long. Trimming took 2 bases from V and 8 from J, leaving 9 bases between them. Looked up from germline, CDR1 is LNHDA and CDR2 is SQIVND (reference sequence). The CDR3 DNA sequence: TGTGCCAGTAGTATAAGAGGGCAAGGCTACACCTTC. This codes for CASSIRGQGYTF.

The J gene is TRBJ2-7, the V gene TRBV5-8; 10 nucleotides match TRBD1. CDR1 is SGHTS, CDR2 YDEGEE, per germline. The V and J ends lost 1 base and 5 bases, in that order; junction bases with no gene match: 12. The CDR3 runs 17 residues. The CDR3: CASSLYSIRDRGDEQYF. CDR3 sequence (DNA): TGTGCCAGCAGCTTGTATTCGATTAGGGACAGGGGAGACGAGCAGTACTTC.

CDR3 DNA sequence: TGTGCCAGCAGTCCCGGGACAAAGACCTACGAGCAGTACTTC. It yields the protein CASSPGTKTYEQYF. This chain joins TRBV6-1 and TRBJ2-7, with a tentative D call TRBD1 (6 bases). Trimming removed 5 bases from V and 2 bases from J, with 13 bases in between. CDR1 is MNHNS and CDR2 is SASEGT in the germline V gene. The length of the CDR3 is 14 residues.

The chain carries TRBV21-1 and TRBJ2-5; the DNA was not compared with TRBD1, the D call given in the table. TRBV21-1 is annotated as a pseudogene. The CDR3 runs to 16 residues. The CDR3 sequence is CASSRIGTGGPGPQYF. The CDR3 nucleotides read TGTGCCAGCAGCAGAATTGGGACAGGGGGGCCGGGGCCCCAGTACTTC.

The chain is built from TRBV29-1 and TRBJ2-7; tentatively, D is TRBD1 (5 bases). V dropped 6 bases and J dropped 2 bases, with 11 bases sitting between them. This CDR3 contains 12 residues. CDR1 is SQVTM and CDR2 is ANQGSEA in the germline V gene. In nucleotides, the CDR3 is TGCAGCGTGTCACAGGCGACCTACGAGCAGTACTTC. Its protein product is CSVSQATYEQYF.

In this sample, this clone turned up a few times. The rearrangement uses TRBV27 and TRBJ2-7; 8 bases are shared with TRBD2. Trimming removed 5 bases from V and 6 bases from J; junction bases left unmatched: 6. In germline, CDR1 is MNHEY, CDR2 SMNVEV (reference sequence). CDR3 size: 13 residues. The CDR3 region has the DNA TGTGCCAGCAGTCCGGGACTAGTTTTCGAGCAGTACTTC. This encodes CASSPGLVFEQYF.

The V and J genes are TRBV28 and TRBJ1-4, with TRBD1 identical over 7 bases. The CDR3 contains 17 residues. Germline loops: CDR1 MDHEN, CDR2 SYDVKM. The V and J ends lost 5 bases and 4 bases, in that order; junction bases with no gene match: 13. CDR3 in DNA: TGTGCCAGCAGTCCCTTAATCGACAGGGTGGTTAATGAAAAACTGTTTTTT. Its translation is CASSPLIDRVVNEKLFF.

This chain links TRBV6-6 with TRBJ2-1; no clear D. The V gene lost 4 bases and the J gene lost 8 bases, with 12 bases spanning the gap. This CDR3 spans 13 amino acids. CDR1 and CDR2 from the germline V gene are MNHNY and SVGAGI (reference sequence). The CDR3 coding sequence is TGTGCCAGCAGTTCTGCCTTTAGCCATGAGCAGTTCTTC. Protein: CASSSAFSHEQFF.

CDR3 amino acids: CASSQVLQGARSAGGYEQYF. The DNA for the CDR3 is TGCGCCAGCAGCCAGGTCCTCCAGGGGGCGCGTTCAGCGGGAGGGTACGAGCAGTACTTC. This chain uses TRBV4-3 with TRBJ2-7; 10 bases align to TRBD2. CDR1 is LGHNA and CDR2 is YSLEER in the germline V gene. J was trimmed by 4 bases and V by 3 bases; bases with no gene match: 21. CDR3 length: 20 amino acids.

The chain is built from TRBV29-1 and TRBJ2-1; 7 bases match TRBD2. Unmatched junction bases numbered 17, after V lost 6 bases and J lost 0 bases. The germline V gene has CDR1 SQVTM and CDR2 ANQGSEA. The CDR3 consists of 18 residues. The CDR3 DNA is TGCAGCGTGCCTCCCGGGACGGGAGGCCCTAGCTCCTACAATGAGCAGTTCTTC. It codes for CSVPPGTGGPSSYNEQFF.

The V gene is TRBV7-9, the J gene TRBJ2-1, with a tentative D call TRBD1 (5 bases). The CDR3 totals 13 residues. Germline assignment: CDR1 SEHNR and CDR2 FQNEAQ (reference sequence). The V and J ends lost 2 bases and 5 bases respectively, with 7 bases between them. The CDR3 coding sequence is TGTGCCAGCAGCTTAAAGACAGACAATGAGCAGTTCTTC. Protein: CASSLKTDNEQFF. The whole variable domain, filled in from reference TRBV7-9 and TRBJ2-1, reads DTGVSQNPRHKITKRGQNVTFRCDPISEHNRLYWYRQTLGQGPEFLTYFQNEAQLEKSRLLSDRFSAERPKGSFSTLEIQRTEQGDSAMYLCASSLKTDNEQFFGPGTRLTVL.

The chain carries TRBV7-9 and TRBJ1-4; D unclear. Germline V CDR1 and CDR2: SEHNR, FQNEAQ (reference sequence). Trimming shortened V by 5 bases and J by 7 bases, and 14 bases separated the two germline ends. The CDR3 length is 14 residues. As DNA, the CDR3 is TGTGCCAGCAGCCCGGGATCCGTCGGTGAAAAACTGTTTTTT. Translating gives CASSPGSVGEKLFF.

The rearrangement links TRBV18 to TRBJ2-1, with 7 positions matching TRBD2. Looked up from germline, CDR1 is KGHSH and CDR2 is LQKENI. The CDR3 is 14 amino acids. Losses at the gene ends were 5 bases for V and 6 bases for J; bases not matched to a gene: 7. CDR3 residues: CASSTQGGPNEQFF. The DNA of the CDR3 is TGTGCCAGCTCAACGCAGGGAGGGCCCAATGAGCAGTTCTTC. The full variable domain, with the rest looked up from reference TRBV18 and TRBJ2-1, is NAGVMQNPRHLVRRRGQEARLRCSPMKGHSHVYWYRQLPEEGLKFMVYLQKENIIDESGMPKERFSAEFPKEGPSILRIQQVVRGDSAAYFCASSTQGGPNEQFFGPGTRLTVL.

The chain is built from TRBV14 and TRBJ2-1; 10 bases agree with TRBD2. J gave up 10 bases and V 4 bases, and 10 bases lay outside the gene matches. The CDR3 length is 15 residues. CDR1 and CDR2 from the germline V gene are SGHDN and FVKESK. This CDR3 reads CASSRGSGRAREQFF. The CDR3 DNA reads TGTGCCAGCAGCCGAGGCAGCGGGAGGGCCCGCGAGCAGTTCTTC.